Listed here are 10 T cell receptor beta chains from one sample, sequenced in a study of T cell clones after liver transplantation. Produced via immunoSEQ multiplex PCR; TCRdb's table is partial and in-frame only. Here the sample spans more than 95,000 clones, roughly four fifths being singletons. The sequences come from CD4+ T cells from blood, collected before liver transplant. Every receptor here comes from a human donor who received a liver transplant.

The count of this clone is one. V and J are TRBV7-2 and TRBJ1-4; 8 positions agree with TRBD1. CDR3 length equals 15 residues. Germline CDR1 SGHTA, CDR2 FQGNSA. V lost 3 bases, J lost 0 bases, and 0 bases stayed unmatched. The CDR3 sequence: CASSLDRATNEKLFF. CDR3 nucleotide sequence: TGTGCCAGCAGCTTGGACAGGGCAACTAATGAAAAACTGTTTTTT.

This clone appeared once. The gene calls are TRBV1 and TRBJ2-2; whether TRBD2, the table's D call, matches the DNA was not checked. TRBV1 is shown as a pseudogene. This CDR3 is built from 16 residues. CDR3 sequence reads: CTSSHRTSGNTGELFF. CDR3 DNA sequence: TGCACCAGCAGCCACCGGACTAGCGGTAACACCGGGGAGCTGTTTTTT.

The chain recombines TRBV5-1 with TRBJ2-2, with 7 bases aligning to TRBD1. Germline V gene data show CDR1 as SGHRS and CDR2 as YFSETQ. V lost 3 bases to trimming and J lost 2 bases; unmatched junction nucleotides: 4. The CDR3 has 15 residues. CDR3 sequence: CASSSTGPNTGELFF. The CDR3 DNA reads as TGCGCCAGCAGCTCGACAGGGCCCAACACCGGGGAGCTGTTTTTT.

The chain is built from TRBV28 and TRBJ1-2; D is unresolved. In germline, CDR1 is MDHEN, CDR2 SYDVKM. This CDR3 spans 12 amino acids. V shed 5 bases and J shed 4 bases, with 8 bases lying between them. This CDR3 reads CASSHPPYGYTF. DNA for the CDR3: TGTGCCAGCAGTCACCCGCCCTATGGCTACACCTTC.

The CDR3 sequence: CASSEGGNSPLHF. The CDR3, as DNA: TGTGCCAGCAGTGAGGGGGGAAATTCACCCCTCCACTTT. This chain links TRBV6-6 with TRBJ1-6, with D perhaps matching TRBD1 (6 bases). CDR3 length: 13 amino acids. Germline V lookup: CDR1 MNHNY, CDR2 SVGAGI (reference sequence). Trimming took off 5 bases at V and 7 bases at J, with 9 bases between the two ends.

The chain uses TRBV19 and TRBJ2-7; D may correspond to TRBD1 or TRBD2 (5 bases each). This CDR3 spans 13 amino acids. Germline values: CDR1 LNHDA, CDR2 SQIVND (reference sequence). Trimming took off 4 bases at V and 6 bases at J, with 13 bases between the two ends. The CDR3 bases are TGTGCCAGTAGTACAGGGCTCCGGGGCGAGCAGTACTTC. As protein: CASSTGLRGEQYF.

This chain joins TRBV10-1 and TRBJ1-4; the D is unclear. CDR1 and CDR2 from the germline V gene are WNHNN and SYGVQD (reference sequence). The V gene lost 6 bases and the J gene lost 7 bases, with 12 bases spanning the gap. The CDR3 spans 13 residues. The CDR3 region has the DNA TGCGCCAGCAGCTCATCGAGGGTTGAAAAACTGTTTTTT. Protein: CASSSSRVEKLFF.

This sequence joins TRBV6-5 and TRBJ1-1; TRBD1 matches at 7 bases. J gave up 1 base and V 10 bases, and 3 bases lay outside the gene matches. From germline, CDR1 is MNHEY and CDR2 SVGAGI. This CDR3 comprises 12 residues. CDR3 amino acids: CATRTGNTEAFF. DNA of the CDR3: TGTGCCACACGGACAGGGAACACTGAAGCTTTCTTT.

The chain combines TRBV27 with TRBJ2-2; 7 bases match TRBD1. There are 15 residues in the CDR3. V trimming: 11 bases; J trimming: 4 bases; junction bases outside the gene matches: 13. Germline CDR1 MNHEY, CDR2 SMNVEV (reference sequence). This CDR3 is CAAQSEGAGTGELFF. CDR3 in DNA: TGTGCCGCTCAGAGCGAGGGGGCAGGCACCGGGGAGCTGTTTTTT.

The chain recombines TRBV5-4 with TRBJ1-2; D may be TRBD1 (6 bases). With 0 bases removed from V and 2 bases from J, the gap between germline ends came to 11 bases. There are 15 residues in the CDR3. CDR1 SGHNT and CDR2 YYREEE come from the germline V gene (reference sequence). The CDR3 protein is CASSLEVTGNYGYTF. The DNA of the CDR3 is TGTGCCAGCAGCTTGGAGGTTACAGGGAACTATGGCTACACCTTC.